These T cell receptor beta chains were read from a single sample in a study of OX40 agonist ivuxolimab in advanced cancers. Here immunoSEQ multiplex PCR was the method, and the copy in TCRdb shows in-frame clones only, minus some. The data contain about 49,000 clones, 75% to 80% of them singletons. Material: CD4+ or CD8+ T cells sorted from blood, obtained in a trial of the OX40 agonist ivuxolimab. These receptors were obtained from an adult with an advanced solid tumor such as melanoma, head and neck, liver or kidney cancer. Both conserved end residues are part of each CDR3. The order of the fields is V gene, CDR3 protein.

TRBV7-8,CASSFYPPRRGLGYTF
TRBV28,CASSLPSSSSLSSYEQYF
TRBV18,CASSPETGESGEQYF
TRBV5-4,CASSRDGSTNEKLFF
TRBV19,CASSVQGAGAYEQYF
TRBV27,CASSLLPGSPTDTQYF
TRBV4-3,CASSLLAGGMYEQYF
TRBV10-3,CATGQGDLNTNTGELFF
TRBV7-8,CASSLPLVGASNEQFF
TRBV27,CASSFIRDRSVGANVLTF
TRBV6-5,CASSYSFGQGSGYTF
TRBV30,CAWTLTGEGGYTF
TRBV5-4,CASGVGSDRGAGELFF
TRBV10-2,CASSELSRGTDTQYF
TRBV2,CASRSLRTGYTF
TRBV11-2,CASSSSGTEETQYF
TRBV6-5,CASSEWGAANQGQYF
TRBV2,CASSGQTFSYEQYF
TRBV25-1,CASRPGSTEAFF
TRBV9,CASSPREGNTEAFF
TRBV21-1,CASSSRRGRETQYF
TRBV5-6,CASTPVFQGHSGYTF
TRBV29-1,CSAGQNLGETQYF
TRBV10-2,CASSESGTPYEQYF
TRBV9,CASSPTGAPNTEAFF
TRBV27,CASRPAQALRGGYTF
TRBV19,CASTASGSLHEQYF
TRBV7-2,CASSSAHTSGWDIQYF
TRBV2,CASLTGWGTGELFF
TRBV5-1,CASSWGLAGGLSSYNEQFF
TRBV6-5,CASSFTGGVGMQYF
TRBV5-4,CASSLRPTGGYQPQHF
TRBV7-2,CASSLDNGGNEQFF
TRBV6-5,CASSPGLAQETQYF
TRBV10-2,CASMRTVSELGTGELFF
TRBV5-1,CASSLSAGTSTDTQYF
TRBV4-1,CASSQHRGPSPYLFHF
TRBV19,CASSIVVRQGHPNTEAFF
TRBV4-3,CASSQGTGGGETQYF
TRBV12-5,CASGLGPDPAYNEQFF
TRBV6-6,CASTGDYEQYF
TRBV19,CASSYQGADYGYTF
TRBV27,CASSLFEPNTYNSPLHF